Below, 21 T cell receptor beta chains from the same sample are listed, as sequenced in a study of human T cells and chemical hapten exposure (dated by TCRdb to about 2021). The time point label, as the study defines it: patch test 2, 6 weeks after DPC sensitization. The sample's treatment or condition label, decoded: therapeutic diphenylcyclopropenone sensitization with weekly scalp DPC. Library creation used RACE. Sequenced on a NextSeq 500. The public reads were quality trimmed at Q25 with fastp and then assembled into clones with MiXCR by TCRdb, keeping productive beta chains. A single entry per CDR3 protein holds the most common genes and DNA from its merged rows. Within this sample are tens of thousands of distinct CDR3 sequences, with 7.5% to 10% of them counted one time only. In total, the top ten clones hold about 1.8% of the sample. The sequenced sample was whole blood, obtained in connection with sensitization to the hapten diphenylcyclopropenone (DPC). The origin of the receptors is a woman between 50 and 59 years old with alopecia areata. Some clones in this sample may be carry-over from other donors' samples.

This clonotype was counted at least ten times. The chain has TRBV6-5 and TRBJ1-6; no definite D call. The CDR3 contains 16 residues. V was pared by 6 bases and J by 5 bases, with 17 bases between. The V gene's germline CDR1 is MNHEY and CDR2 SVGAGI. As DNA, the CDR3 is TGTGCCAGCAGGTCTTCGACTCCCCCGGATAATTCACCCCTCCACTTT. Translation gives CASRSSTPPDNSPLHF.

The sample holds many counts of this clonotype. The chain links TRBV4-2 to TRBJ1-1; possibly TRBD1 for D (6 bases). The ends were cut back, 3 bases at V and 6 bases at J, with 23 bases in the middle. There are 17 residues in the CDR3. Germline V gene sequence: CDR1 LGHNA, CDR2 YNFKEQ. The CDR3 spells CASSQLRGGIDVAEAFF. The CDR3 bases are TGTGCCAGCAGCCAGCTAAGGGGGGGGATCGATGTGGCTGAAGCTTTCTTT.

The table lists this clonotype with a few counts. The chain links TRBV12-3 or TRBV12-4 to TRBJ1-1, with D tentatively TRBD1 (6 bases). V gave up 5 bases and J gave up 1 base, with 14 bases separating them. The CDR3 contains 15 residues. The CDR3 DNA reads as TGTGCCAGCAGTCCTGGAGGACAGCAGAACACTGAAGCTTTCTTT. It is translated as CASSPGGQQNTEAFF.

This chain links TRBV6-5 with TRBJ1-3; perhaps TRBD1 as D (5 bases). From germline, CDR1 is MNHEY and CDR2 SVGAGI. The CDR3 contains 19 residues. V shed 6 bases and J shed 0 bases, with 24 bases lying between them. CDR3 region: CASSSMGLRQPSSGNTIYF. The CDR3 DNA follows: TGTGCCAGCAGCTCTATGGGGCTCCGACAGCCCAGCTCTGGAAACACCATATATTTT.

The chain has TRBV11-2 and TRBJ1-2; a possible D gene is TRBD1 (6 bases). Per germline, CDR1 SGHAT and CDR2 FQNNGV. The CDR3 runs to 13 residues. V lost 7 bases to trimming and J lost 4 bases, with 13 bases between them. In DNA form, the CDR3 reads TGTGCCAGCACCCCCGGGGGCAGCTATGGCTACACCTTC. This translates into CASTPGGSYGYTF.

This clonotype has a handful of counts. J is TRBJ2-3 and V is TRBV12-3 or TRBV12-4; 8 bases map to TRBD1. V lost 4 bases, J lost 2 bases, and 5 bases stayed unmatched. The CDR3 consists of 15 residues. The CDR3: CASSSDRVITDTQYF. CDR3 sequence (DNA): TGTGCCAGCAGTTCGGACAGGGTGATCACAGATACGCAGTATTTT.

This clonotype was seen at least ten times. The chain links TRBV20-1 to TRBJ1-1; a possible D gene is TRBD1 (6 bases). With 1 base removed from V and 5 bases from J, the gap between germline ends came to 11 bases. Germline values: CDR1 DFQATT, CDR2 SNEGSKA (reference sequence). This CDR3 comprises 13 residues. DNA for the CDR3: TGCAGTGCTAGAGTGGCAGGGGAAACTGAAGCTTTCTTT. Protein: CSARVAGETEAFF.

As DNA, the CDR3 is TGCAGTGCTACTACCTCCGACTGGACGACCAAAAATCAGCCCCAGCATTTT. It encodes CSATTSDWTTKNQPQHF. The chain carries TRBV20-1 and TRBJ1-5; D is undetermined. The CDR3 is 17 amino acids. V lost 4 bases to trimming and J lost 4 bases, with 23 bases between them. Germline V CDR1 and CDR2: DFQATT, SNEGSKA (reference sequence).

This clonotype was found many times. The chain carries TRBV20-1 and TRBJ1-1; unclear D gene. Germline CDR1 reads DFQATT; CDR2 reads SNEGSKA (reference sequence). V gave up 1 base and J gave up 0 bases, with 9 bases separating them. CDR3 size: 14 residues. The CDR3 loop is CSARVEEMNTEAFF. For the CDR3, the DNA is TGCAGTGCTAGAGTTGAGGAGATGAACACTGAAGCTTTCTTT.

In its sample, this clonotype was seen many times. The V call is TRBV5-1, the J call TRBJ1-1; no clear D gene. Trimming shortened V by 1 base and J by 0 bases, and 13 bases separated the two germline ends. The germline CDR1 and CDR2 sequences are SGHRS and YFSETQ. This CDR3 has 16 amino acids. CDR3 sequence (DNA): TGCGCCAGCAGCTTGAATTCGGCAGGAATGAACACTGAAGCTTTCTTT. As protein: CASSLNSAGMNTEAFF.

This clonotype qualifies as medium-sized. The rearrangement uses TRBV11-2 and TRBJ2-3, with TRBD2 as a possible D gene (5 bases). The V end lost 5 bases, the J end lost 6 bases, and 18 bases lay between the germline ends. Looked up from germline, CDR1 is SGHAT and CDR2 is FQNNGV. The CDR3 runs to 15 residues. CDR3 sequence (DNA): TGTGCCAGCAGCGGATGGATGTGGGAGCGGGATACGCAGTATTTT. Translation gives CASSGWMWERDTQYF.

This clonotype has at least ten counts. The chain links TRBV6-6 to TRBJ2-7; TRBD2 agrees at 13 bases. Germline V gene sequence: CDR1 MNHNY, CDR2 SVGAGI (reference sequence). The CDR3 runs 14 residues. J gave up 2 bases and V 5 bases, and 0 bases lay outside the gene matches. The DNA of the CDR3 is TGTGCCAGCAGTACTAGCGGGAGGGCCTACGAGCAGTACTTC. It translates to CASSTSGRAYEQYF.

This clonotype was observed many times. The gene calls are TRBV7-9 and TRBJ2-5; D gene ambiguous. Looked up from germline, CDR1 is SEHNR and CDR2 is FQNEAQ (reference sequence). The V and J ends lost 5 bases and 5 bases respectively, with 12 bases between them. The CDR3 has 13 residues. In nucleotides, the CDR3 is TGTGCCAGCAGCCCCGTAGGTTCTGAGACCCAGTACTTC. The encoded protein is CASSPVGSETQYF. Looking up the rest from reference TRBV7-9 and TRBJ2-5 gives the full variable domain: DTGVSQNPRHKITKRGQNVTFRCDPISEHNRLYWYRQTLGQGPEFLTYFQNEAQLEKSRLLSDRFSAERPKGSFSTLEIQRTEQGDSAMYLCASSPVGSETQYFGPGTRLLVL.

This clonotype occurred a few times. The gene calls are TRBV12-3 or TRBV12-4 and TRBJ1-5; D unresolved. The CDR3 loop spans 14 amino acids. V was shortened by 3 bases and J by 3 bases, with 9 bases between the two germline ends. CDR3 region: CASSFSGVNQPQHF. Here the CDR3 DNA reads TGTGCCAGCAGTTTTTCGGGTGTCAATCAGCCCCAGCATTTT.

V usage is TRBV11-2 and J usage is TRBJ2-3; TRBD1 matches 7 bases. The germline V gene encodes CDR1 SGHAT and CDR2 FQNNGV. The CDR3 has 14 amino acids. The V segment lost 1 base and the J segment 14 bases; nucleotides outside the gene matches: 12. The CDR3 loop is CASSLVEGARGVYF. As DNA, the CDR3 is TGTGCCAGCAGCTTAGTAGAGGGGGCCCGCGGTGTGTATTTT.

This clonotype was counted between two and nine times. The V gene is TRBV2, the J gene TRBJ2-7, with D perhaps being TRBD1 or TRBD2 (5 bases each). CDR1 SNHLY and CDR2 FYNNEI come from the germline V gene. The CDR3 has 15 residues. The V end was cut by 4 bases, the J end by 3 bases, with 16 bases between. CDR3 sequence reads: CASSAGTHPCYEQYF. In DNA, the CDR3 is TGTGCCAGCAGTGCTGGGACCCACCCCTGCTACGAGCAGTACTTC.

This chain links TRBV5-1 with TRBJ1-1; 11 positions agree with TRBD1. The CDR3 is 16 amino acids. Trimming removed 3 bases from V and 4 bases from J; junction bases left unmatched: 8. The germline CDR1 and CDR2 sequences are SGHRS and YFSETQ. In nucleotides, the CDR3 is TGCGCCAGCAGCTCTGGACAGGGGGCTTCGACCACTGAAGCTTTCTTT. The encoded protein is CASSSGQGASTTEAFF.

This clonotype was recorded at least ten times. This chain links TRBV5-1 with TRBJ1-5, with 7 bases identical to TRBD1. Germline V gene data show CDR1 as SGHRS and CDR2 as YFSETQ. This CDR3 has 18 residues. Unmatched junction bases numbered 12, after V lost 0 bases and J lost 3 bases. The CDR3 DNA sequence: TGCGCCAGCAGCTTGGGCCCTCTGCGACAGGGCCTCAATCAGCCCCAGCATTTT. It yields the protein CASSLGPLRQGLNQPQHF.

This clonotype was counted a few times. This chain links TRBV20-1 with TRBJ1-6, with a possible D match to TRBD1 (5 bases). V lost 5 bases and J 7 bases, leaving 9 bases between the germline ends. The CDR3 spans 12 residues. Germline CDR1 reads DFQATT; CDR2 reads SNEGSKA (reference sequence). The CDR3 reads CSAVAGNSPLHF. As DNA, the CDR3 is TGCAGTGCTGTTGCAGGGAATTCACCCCTCCACTTT.

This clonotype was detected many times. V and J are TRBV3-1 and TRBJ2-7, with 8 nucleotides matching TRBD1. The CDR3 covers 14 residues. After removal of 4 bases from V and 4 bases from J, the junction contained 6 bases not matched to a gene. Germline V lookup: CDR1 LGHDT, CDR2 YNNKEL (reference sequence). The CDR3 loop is CASSPDRVRYEQYF. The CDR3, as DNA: TGTGCCAGCAGCCCGGACAGGGTCCGGTACGAGCAGTACTTC.

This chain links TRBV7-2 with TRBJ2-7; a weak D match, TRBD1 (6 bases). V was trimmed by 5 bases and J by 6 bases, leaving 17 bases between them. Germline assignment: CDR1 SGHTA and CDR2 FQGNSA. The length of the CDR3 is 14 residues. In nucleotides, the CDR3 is TGTGCCAGCAGCCCGAGACAGGCTCTAAGCGAGCAGTACTTC. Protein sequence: CASSPRQALSEQYF.